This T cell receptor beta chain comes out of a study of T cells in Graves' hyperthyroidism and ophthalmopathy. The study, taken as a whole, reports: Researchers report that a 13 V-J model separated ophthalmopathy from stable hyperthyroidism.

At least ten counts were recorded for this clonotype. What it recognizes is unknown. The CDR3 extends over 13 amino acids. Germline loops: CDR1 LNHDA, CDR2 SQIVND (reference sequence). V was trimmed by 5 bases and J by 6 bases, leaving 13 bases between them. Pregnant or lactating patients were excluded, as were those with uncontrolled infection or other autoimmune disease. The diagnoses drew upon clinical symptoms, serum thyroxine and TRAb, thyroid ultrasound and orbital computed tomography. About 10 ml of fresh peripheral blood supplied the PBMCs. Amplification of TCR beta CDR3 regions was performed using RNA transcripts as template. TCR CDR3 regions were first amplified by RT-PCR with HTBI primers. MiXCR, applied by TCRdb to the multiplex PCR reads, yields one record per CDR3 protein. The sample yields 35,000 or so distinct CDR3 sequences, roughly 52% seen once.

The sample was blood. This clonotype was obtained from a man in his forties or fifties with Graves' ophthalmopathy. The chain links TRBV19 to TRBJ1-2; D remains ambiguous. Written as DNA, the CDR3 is TGTGCCAGTAGTTCATCGGGGTGGAATGGCTACACCTTC. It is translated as CASSSSGWNGYTF.